This entry describes one T cell receptor beta chain. What it binds is not known. This entry is derived from a study of cytomegalovirus exposure and HLA in healthy donors. On the study more broadly: Membership in the Caucasian-associated ancestry cluster was found for around four fifths of 398 genotyped donors.

Researchers ran the PCR with 60 Vbeta and 13 Jbeta primers. The method was immunoSEQ multiplex PCR; TCRdb's version includes in-frame clones alone and lacks a portion of them. The data contain some 200,000 clones, 65% to 90% of them singletons. Findings and limits, study-wide: Within an earlier analysis, most TCR beta V segments proved productive either about 90% or about 30% of the time. Usually a TCR sequence was rare, but some public TCRs were found in many donors. According to a later analysis, most TCR beta chains associated with CMV appeared HLA-restricted.

The length of the CDR3 is 14 residues. J was trimmed by 6 bases and V by 6 bases; bases with no gene match: 7. Germline V lookup: CDR1 SNHLY, CDR2 FYNNEI. This receptor was obtained from a girl aged 10 to 17 in good health and CMV-seronegative. Sequenced input: PBMCs. The V call is TRBV2, the J call TRBJ1-4; TRBD1 matches 7 bases. CDR3 nucleotides: TGTGCCAGCAGAGACAGGGATGAAGATGAAAAACTGTTTTTT. This translates into CASRDRDEDEKLFF.